This TCR beta chain was documented in a study of brain T cells in children with intractable seizures. Trimming took 7 bases from V and 8 from J, leaving 17 bases between them. The CDR3 is made up of 13 amino acids. Per germline, CDR1 MDHEN and CDR2 SYDVKM. Libraries were prepared by immunoSEQ multiplex PCR; TCRdb keeps only in-frame clonotypes and omits some of them. The sample carries about 76,000 clones, about 92% recorded once. General study points: HCMV serostatus was not known, and viral specificity came from CDR3 similarity only. Clones missing pre-surgery may reflect undersampling of that blood sample.

As to this clone: Its antigen is currently unknown.

Sequencing was limited to surgery cases with top T cell transcript signatures in brain tissue. At least one anti-epileptic drug was given before surgery. The material was peripheral blood, obtained at surgery. This sequence originates from a boy younger than two with tuberous sclerosis and intractable seizures. This chain uses TRBV28 with TRBJ1-2; D perhaps matches TRBD1 (5 bases). This CDR3 is CASTQQDILGYTF. Here the CDR3 DNA reads TGTGCCAGCACCCAGCAGGACATTCTCGGCTACACCTTC.